Below are 7 T cell receptor beta chains sequenced from a single sample in a study of T cell responses to AZD1222 COVID-19 vaccine. Measured with immunoSEQ multiplex PCR; TCRdb has only the in-frame clones, and not every one. The table has roughly 120,000 clones, roughly 90% seen once. The sample in question was peripheral blood, obtained on day 0 of AZD1222 vaccination. These receptors originate from an adult in good health.

This clone was seen a single time. This sequence joins TRBV11-2 and TRBJ2-3; D is uncertain. CDR1 and CDR2 (germline): SGHAT, FQNNGV. This CDR3 has 17 residues. V gave up 0 bases and J gave up 8 bases, with 21 bases separating them. The chain's CDR3 is CASSLDRLYSPPGTQYF. The CDR3 DNA sequence: TGTGCCAGCAGCTTAGATCGGTTGTACAGCCCCCCGGGTACGCAGTATTTT. The entire variable domain, with the rest obtained from reference TRBV11-2 and TRBJ2-3, is as follows: EAGVAQSPRYKIIEKRQSVAFWCNPISGHATLYWYQQILGQGPKLLIQFQNNGVVDDSQLPKDRFSAERLKGVDSTLKIQPAKLEDSAVYLCASSLDRLYSPPGTQYFGPGTRLTVL.

The rearrangement uses TRBV10-1 and TRBJ2-3, with TRBD2 as a possible D gene (6 bases). V dropped 1 base and J dropped 0 bases, with 11 bases sitting between them. The CDR3 consists of 16 residues. Germline loops: CDR1 WNHNN, CDR2 SYGVQD (reference sequence). This chain's CDR3 is CASSELSGTSTDTQYF. The CDR3 DNA reads as TGCGCCAGCAGTGAGTTATCCGGGACTAGCACAGATACGCAGTATTTT.

The chain couples TRBV28 to TRBJ1-2; 8 bases fit TRBD1. Germline V CDR1 and CDR2: MDHEN, SYDVKM. With V trimmed by 6 bases and J by 7 bases, 7 bases remained unmatched. The CDR3 sequence is 13 residues long. The DNA of the CDR3 is TGTGCCAGCAGCTCGGACAGGGCTCGTGGCTACACCTTC. It specifies CASSSDRARGYTF.

J is TRBJ2-7 and V is TRBV5-1; D is unresolved. The germline V gene has CDR1 SGHRS and CDR2 YFSETQ. There are 13 residues in the CDR3. Trimming removed 6 bases from V and 7 bases from J, with 17 bases in between. CDR3 DNA: TGCGCCAGCACCGCGATGGGCCTCGGAGAGCAGTACTTC. This sequence encodes CASTAMGLGEQYF.

The rearrangement uses TRBV6-1 and TRBJ2-7, with TRBD2 identical over 12 bases. Germline assignment: CDR1 MNHNS and CDR2 SASEGT. J lost 5 bases, V lost 3 bases, and 5 bases had no gene match. The CDR3 runs 15 residues. In DNA form, the CDR3 reads TGTGCCAGCAGTGACCGGACTAGCGGGGAGGACGAGCAGTACTTC. It specifies CASSDRTSGEDEQYF.

This clone is a singleton in its sample. V gene TRBV28 combines with J gene TRBJ2-3, with D tentatively TRBD1 (6 bases). The CDR3 consists of 12 residues. V shed 7 bases and J shed 6 bases, with 11 bases lying between them. Germline V gene lookup returns CDR1 MDHEN and CDR2 SYDVKM. CDR3 residues: CASTTGWDTQYF. The CDR3 bases are TGTGCCAGCACCACAGGGTGGGATACGCAGTATTTT.

This clone was found once. This chain connects TRBV27 to TRBJ2-2, with D unresolved. Trimming removed 5 bases from V and 4 bases from J, with 8 bases in between. The CDR3 extends over 13 amino acids. The germline V gene encodes CDR1 MNHEY and CDR2 SMNVEV (reference sequence). CDR3 region: CASSGMSTGELFF. The CDR3 nucleotides read TGTGCCAGCAGTGGGATGAGCACCGGGGAGCTGTTTTTT.